This entry is about one TCR beta chain. Its antigen is unidentified. The primer mix had 60 Vbeta and 13 Jbeta primers. Libraries were prepared by immunoSEQ multiplex PCR; TCRdb keeps only in-frame clonotypes and omits some of them. This sample's table reports some 34,000 clones. These data come from a study of cytomegalovirus exposure and HLA in healthy donors. Points from the study as a whole: Earlier results showed most TCR beta V segments being productive about 87% or about 30% of the time. In a later analysis, parvovirus B19, influenza, CMV and Epstein-Barr virus appeared linked to several top co-occurrence clusters.

The receptor was isolated from a man aged 40-55 years in good health and CMV-seronegative. The specimen was PBMCs.

CDR3 sequence reads: CAWSFSSYEQYF. The CDR3 region has the DNA TGTGCCTGGTCCTTTAGCTCCTACGAGCAGTACTTC. The chain is built from TRBV30 and TRBJ2-5; D uncertain. The closer fit of TRBJ2-7 to the DNA end suggests the J call may be wrong. The CDR3 runs 12 residues. Germline V lookup: CDR1 GTSNPN, CDR2 SVGIG (reference sequence).